This entry describes one TCR beta chain. The sample comes from a study of OX40 agonist ivuxolimab in advanced cancers. Some clones are missing from TCRdb's copy, which holds only in-frame ones; the method was immunoSEQ multiplex PCR. Among some 60,000 clones listed, around 90% were seen once. The V and J ends lost 5 bases and 2 bases respectively, with 16 bases between them. Germline V gene lookup returns CDR1 GTSNPN and CDR2 SVGIG (reference sequence). The CDR3 has 14 residues. This specimen consisted of CD4+ or CD8+ T cells sorted from blood, obtained in a trial of the OX40 agonist ivuxolimab. J is TRBJ2-7 and V is TRBV30; D possibly corresponds to TRBD1 (5 bases). The TCR was taken from an adult with an advanced solid tumor such as melanoma, head and neck, liver or kidney cancer. The CDR3 loop reads CAWAVKGRAYEQYF. CDR3 coding DNA: TGTGCCTGGGCCGTTAAGGGCAGGGCCTACGAGCAGTACTTC.